This T cell receptor (beta chain) appears in the sequencing data of a study of shared clonotypes between healthy human individuals. Sorted-subset replicate PCR reactions contained 200 ng DNA, corresponding to tens of thousands of T cell genomes. Profiled with immunoSEQ multiplex PCR; TCRdb holds only in-frame clones, not every one. This sample has 2.5 million or so clones; just over 90% occur once, and the top ten carry 0.14%. In the case of this clone: An end of the junction differs from the germline gene, which may be a read error.

Looked up from germline, CDR1 is MNHNS and CDR2 is SASEGT. CDR3 size: 14 residues. The sample comprised naive CD4+ T cells sorted from blood. Subset denoted: CD45RA+ positively selected. The chain combines TRBV6-1 with TRBJ1-2, with D maybe TRBD1 (6 bases). The TCR was taken from a man younger than 30 in good health. The DNA for the CDR3 is TGTGCCAGCAGTGCCGGGACATCTAACTATGTCTACACCTTC. The encoded protein is CASSAGTSNYVYTF.